One sample yielded the 5 T cell receptor beta chains listed below, sequenced in a study of blood T cell repertoires in COVID-19. Measured with immunoSEQ multiplex PCR; TCRdb has only the in-frame clones, and not every one. The data hold about 170,000 clones, with roughly 86% observed a single time. Specimen: peripheral blood. These receptors originate from a man aged 55 to 70 with COVID-19, enrolled during active disease.

The genes are TRBV6-5 and TRBJ2-3; D gene uncertain. From germline, CDR1 is MNHEY and CDR2 SVGAGI. This CDR3 has 15 residues. Trimming cost V 1 base and J 0 bases, with 8 bases left between them. CDR3 coding DNA: TGTGCCAGCAGTTACTGGGCAGATAGCACAGATACGCAGTATTTT. This translates into CASSYWADSTDTQYF.

This chain links TRBV24-1 with TRBJ2-3; no clear D gene. The CDR3 totals 11 residues. Germline V gives CDR1 KGHDR, CDR2 SFDVKD. The V gene lost 10 bases and the J gene lost 5 bases, with 9 bases spanning the gap. This CDR3 is CATELQDTQYF. The CDR3 DNA reads TGTGCCACAGAATTACAAGATACGCAGTATTTT.

V and J are TRBV11-2 and TRBJ1-2; the D is unclear. Germline assignment: CDR1 SGHAT and CDR2 FQNNGV. The CDR3 extends over 12 amino acids. Trimming cost V 1 base and J 8 bases, with 8 bases left between them. This chain's CDR3 is CASSLATRGYTF. The CDR3 DNA reads TGTGCCAGCAGCTTAGCAACGCGCGGCTACACCTTC.

This chain links TRBV18 with TRBJ1-1, with 8 bases that match TRBD1. Germline-derived CDR1 and CDR2 are KGHSH and LQKENI. The CDR3 has 17 amino acids. Germline trimming cut 3 bases from V and 3 bases from J; bases unmatched to any gene: 12. The CDR3 nucleotides are TGTGCCAGCTCACCCCGTAAGACAGGGGCTTGGCACACTGAAGCTTTCTTT. It encodes CASSPRKTGAWHTEAFF.

This chain uses TRBV5-4 with TRBJ2-5, with D perhaps matching TRBD2 (5 bases). Trimming took 4 bases from V and 2 from J, leaving 18 bases between them. The CDR3 covers 16 residues. Looked up from germline, CDR1 is SGHNT and CDR2 is YYREEE (reference sequence). The CDR3 spells CASSTELGGVQETQYF. In DNA, the CDR3 is TGTGCCAGCAGCACGGAACTAGGAGGTGTACAAGAGACCCAGTACTTC.